This T cell receptor (beta chain) appears in the sequencing data of a study of OX40 agonist ivuxolimab in advanced cancers. Sequencing was performed with immunoSEQ multiplex PCR; in TCRdb, only in-frame clones are kept and a portion is missing. Of approximately 14,000 clones listed, around 80% are singletons. The CDR3 loop spans 13 amino acids. CDR1 is SEHNR, CDR2 FQNEAQ, per germline (reference sequence). The ends were cut back, 3 bases at V and 2 bases at J, with 7 bases in the middle. This sequence was found in an adult with an advanced solid tumor such as melanoma, head and neck, liver or kidney cancer. Source: CD4+ or CD8+ T cells sorted from blood, taken in a trial of the OX40 agonist ivuxolimab. The chain has TRBV7-9 and TRBJ2-5; no firm D call. The CDR3 loop is CASSFSRQETQYF. For the CDR3, the DNA is TGTGCCAGCAGCTTCTCCAGACAAGAGACCCAGTACTTC.